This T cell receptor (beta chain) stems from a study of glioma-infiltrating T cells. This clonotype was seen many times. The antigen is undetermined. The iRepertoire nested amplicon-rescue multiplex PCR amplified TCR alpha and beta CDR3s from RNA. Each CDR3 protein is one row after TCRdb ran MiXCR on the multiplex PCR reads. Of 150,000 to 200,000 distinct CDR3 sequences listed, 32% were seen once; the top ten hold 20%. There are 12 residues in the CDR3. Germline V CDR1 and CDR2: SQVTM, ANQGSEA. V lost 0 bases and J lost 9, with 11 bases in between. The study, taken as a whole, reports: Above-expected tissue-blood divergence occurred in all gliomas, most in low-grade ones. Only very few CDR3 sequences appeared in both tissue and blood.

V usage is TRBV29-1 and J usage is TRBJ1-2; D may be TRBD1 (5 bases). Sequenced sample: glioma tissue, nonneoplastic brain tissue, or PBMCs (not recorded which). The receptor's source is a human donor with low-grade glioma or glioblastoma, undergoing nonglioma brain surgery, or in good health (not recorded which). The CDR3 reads CSVEDGRGSYTF. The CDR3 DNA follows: TGCAGCGTTGAAGATGGAAGGGGTAGCTACACCTTC.